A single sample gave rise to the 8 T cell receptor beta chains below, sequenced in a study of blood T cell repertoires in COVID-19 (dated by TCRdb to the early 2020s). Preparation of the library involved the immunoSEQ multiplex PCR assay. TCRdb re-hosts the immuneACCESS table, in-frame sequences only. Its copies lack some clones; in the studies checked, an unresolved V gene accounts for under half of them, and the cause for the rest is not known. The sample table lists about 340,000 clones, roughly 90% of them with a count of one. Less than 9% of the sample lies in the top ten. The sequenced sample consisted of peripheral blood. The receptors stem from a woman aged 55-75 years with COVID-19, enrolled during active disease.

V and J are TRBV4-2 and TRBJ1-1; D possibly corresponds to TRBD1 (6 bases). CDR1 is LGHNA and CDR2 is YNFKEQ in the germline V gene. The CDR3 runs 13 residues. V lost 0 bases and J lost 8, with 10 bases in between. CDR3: CASSQDHREEAFF. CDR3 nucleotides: TGTGCCAGCAGCCAAGATCACAGGGAGGAAGCTTTCTTT.

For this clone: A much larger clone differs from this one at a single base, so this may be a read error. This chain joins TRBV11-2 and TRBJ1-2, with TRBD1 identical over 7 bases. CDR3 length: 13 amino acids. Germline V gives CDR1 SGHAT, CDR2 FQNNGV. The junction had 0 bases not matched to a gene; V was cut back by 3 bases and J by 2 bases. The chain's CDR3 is CASSLDRNYGYTF. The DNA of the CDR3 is TGTGCCAGCAGCTTGGACAGGAACTATGGCTACACCTTC.

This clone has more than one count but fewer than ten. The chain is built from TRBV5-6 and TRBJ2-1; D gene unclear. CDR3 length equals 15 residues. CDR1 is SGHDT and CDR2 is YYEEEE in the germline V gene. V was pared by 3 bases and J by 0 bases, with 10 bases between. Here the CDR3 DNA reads TGTGCCAGCAGCTCCAGGAAGAGCTCCTACAATGAGCAGTTCTTC. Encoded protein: CASSSRKSSYNEQFF.

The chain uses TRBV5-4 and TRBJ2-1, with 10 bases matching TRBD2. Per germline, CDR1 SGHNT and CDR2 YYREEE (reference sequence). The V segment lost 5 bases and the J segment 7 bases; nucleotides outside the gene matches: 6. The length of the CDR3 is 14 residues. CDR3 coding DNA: TGTGCCAGCAGACAACTAGCGGGGAAGAATGAGCAGTTCTTC. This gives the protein CASRQLAGKNEQFF.

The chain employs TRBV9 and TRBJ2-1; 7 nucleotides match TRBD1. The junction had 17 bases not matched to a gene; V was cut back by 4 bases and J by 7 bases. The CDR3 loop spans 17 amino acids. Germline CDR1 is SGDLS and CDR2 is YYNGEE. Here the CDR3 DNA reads TGTGCCAGCAGCCCCCCTGAGACAGGGTGGGTTTGGAATGAGCAGTTCTTC. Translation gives CASSPPETGWVWNEQFF. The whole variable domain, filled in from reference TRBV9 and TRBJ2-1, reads DSGVTQTPKHLITATGQRVTLRCSPRSGDLSVYWYQQSLDQGLQFLIQYYNGEERAKGNILERFSAQQFPDLHSELNLSSLELGDSALYFCASSPPETGWVWNEQFFGPGTRLTVL.

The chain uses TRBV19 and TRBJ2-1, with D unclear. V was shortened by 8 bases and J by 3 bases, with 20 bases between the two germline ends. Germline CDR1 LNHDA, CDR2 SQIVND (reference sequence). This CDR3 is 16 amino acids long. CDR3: CASSLRMGNDYNEQFF. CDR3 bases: TGTGCCAGTTCACTTAGGATGGGCAACGACTACAATGAGCAGTTCTTC.

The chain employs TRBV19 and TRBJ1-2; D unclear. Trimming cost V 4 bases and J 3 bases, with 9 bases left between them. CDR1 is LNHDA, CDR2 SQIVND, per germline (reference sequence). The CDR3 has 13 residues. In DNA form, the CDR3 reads TGTGCCAGTAGTAGGCAGGTGGACTATGGCTACACCTTC. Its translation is CASSRQVDYGYTF.

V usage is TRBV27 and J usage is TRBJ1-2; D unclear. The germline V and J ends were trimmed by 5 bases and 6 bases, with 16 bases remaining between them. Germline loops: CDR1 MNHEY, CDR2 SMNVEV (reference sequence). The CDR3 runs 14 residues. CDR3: CASSTLGRWDGYTF. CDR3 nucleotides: TGTGCCAGCAGTACCTTGGGCCGGTGGGATGGCTACACCTTC.